The rows below give T cell receptor beta chains drawn from one sample of a study of shared clonotypes between healthy human individuals. The protocol was immunoSEQ multiplex PCR, while the TCRdb copy is restricted to in-frame clones and leaves out a portion. The sample lists about 1 million clones; 70% to 80% were seen once. Sequenced sample: memory CD4+ T cells sorted from blood. The receptors shown here come from a man in his late teens or twenties in good health. CDR3s include the opening cysteine and the closing phenylalanine or tryptophan. Fields, in order: J gene, V gene, D gene, clone size, CDR3 DNA, CDR3 protein. A D gene is named only where the DNA matches it firmly. Clone size, where shown, is once, few, many, or a class for clones that have expanded.

J: TRBJ2-2
V: TRBV27
D: -
size: once
DNA: TGTGCCAGCAGTTTTTCCAGGTGGGACACCGGGGAGCTGTTTTTT
CDR3: CASSFSRWDTGELFF

J: TRBJ2-1
V: TRBV28
D: TRBD1
size: -
DNA: TGTGCCAGCGGGACAGGGGCCAATGAGCAGTTCTTC
CDR3: CASGTGANEQFF

J: TRBJ2-7
V: TRBV18
D: -
size: -
DNA: TGTGCCAGCTCACCACTAGCGGCCTACGAGCAGTACTTC
CDR3: CASSPLAAYEQYF

J: TRBJ2-3
V: TRBV9
D: -
size: -
DNA: TGTGCCAGCAGCGCCGGGACACTTCTCACAGATACGCAGTATTTT
CDR3: CASSAGTLLTDTQYF

J: TRBJ1-1
V: TRBV7-2
D: -
size: -
DNA: TGTGCCAGCAGCCATAGGGTGGGGGCAGAGATGAACACTGAAGCTTTCTTT
CDR3: CASSHRVGAEMNTEAFF

J: TRBJ2-3
V: TRBV7-9
D: -
size: once
DNA: TGTGCCAGCAGCCGTGGACAGCTTAGCACAGATACGCAGTATTTT
CDR3: CASSRGQLSTDTQYF

J: TRBJ1-2
V: TRBV5-1
D: -
size: -
DNA: TGCGCCAGCAGCTGGAGTACAGGTGATAATGGCTACACCTTC
CDR3: CASSWSTGDNGYTF

J: TRBJ1-3
V: TRBV5-8
D: -
size: -
DNA: TGTGCCAGCAGCTCGAAGGGAAACACCATATATTTT
CDR3: CASSSKGNTIYF

J: TRBJ1-1
V: TRBV2
D: -
size: -
DNA: TGTGCCAGCGCTAGGGATTCGGCTGAAGCTTTCTTT
CDR3: CASARDSAEAFF

J: TRBJ2-7
V: TRBV7-5
D: -
size: -
DNA: TGTGCCATAAAGGGGCGCTCCCCCTACGAGCAGTACTTC
CDR3: CAIKGRSPYEQYF

J: TRBJ2-5
V: TRBV10-3
D: TRBD2
size: -
DNA: TGTGCCACCAGTCCGGGGGGGAGAGAAGAGACCCAGTACTTC
CDR3: CATSPGGREETQYF

J: TRBJ2-1
V: TRBV4-2
D: -
size: -
DNA: TGTGCCAGCAGCCAAGTAGGTAATGAGCAGTTCTTC
CDR3: CASSQVGNEQFF

J: TRBJ1-4
V: TRBV4-1
D: TRBD1
size: -
DNA: TGCGCCAGCAGCCAATTTCCCGGTCCGGGACAGGGATGGGAAAAACTGTTTTTT
CDR3: CASSQFPGPGQGWEKLFF

J: TRBJ1-1
V: TRBV7-3
D: TRBD1
size: few
DNA: TGTGCCAGCAGCTATAAGGGGGCTGACACTGAAGCTTTCTTT
CDR3: CASSYKGADTEAFF

J: TRBJ2-5
V: TRBV18
D: -
size: -
DNA: TGTGCCAGCTCACCGATCGGGGGGCTAAGAGAGACCCAGTACTTC
CDR3: CASSPIGGLRETQYF

J: TRBJ1-5
V: TRBV5-4
D: -
size: -
DNA: TGTGCCAGCAGCTACTCCGGGACACCTAATCAGCCCCAGCATTTT
CDR3: CASSYSGTPNQPQHF

J: TRBJ2-7
V: TRBV19
D: -
size: -
DNA: TGTGCCAGTAGTAAGGACAACTCCTACGAGCAGTACTTC
CDR3: CASSKDNSYEQYF

J: TRBJ2-7
V: TRBV7-2
D: -
size: -
DNA: TGTGCCAGCAGCTTAGCGTCGGCAGTATACTCCTACGAGCAGTACTTC
CDR3: CASSLASAVYSYEQYF

J: TRBJ1-1
V: TRBV5-4
D: -
size: once
DNA: TGTGCCAGCAGCGCCCCCTCCTGGACAGACAACACTGAAGCTTTCTTT
CDR3: CASSAPSWTDNTEAFF

J: TRBJ2-2
V: TRBV5-4
D: -
size: -
DNA: TGTGCCAGCAGCCGGAGGGGCCTCCAGACCGGGGAGCTGTTTTTT
CDR3: CASSRRGLQTGELFF

J: TRBJ2-5
V: TRBV5-4
D: -
size: -
DNA: TGTGCCAGCAGCTTCGTACAGCAAGAGACCCAGTACTTC
CDR3: CASSFVQQETQYF

J: TRBJ1-6
V: TRBV5-8
D: TRBD1
size: -
DNA: TGTGCCAGCAGCTTAAGTACAGGGGGATCACCCCTCCACTTT
CDR3: CASSLSTGGSPLHF

J: TRBJ1-1
V: TRBV11-2
D: -
size: -
DNA: TGTGCCAGCAGCTTAGATAGCCCGCACACTGAAGCTTTCTTT
CDR3: CASSLDSPHTEAFF

J: TRBJ1-1
V: TRBV6-5
D: -
size: -
DNA: TGTGCCAGCAGTTACTCGGGCGGGGATGAAGCTTTCTTT
CDR3: CASSYSGGDEAFF

J: TRBJ1-1
V: TRBV19
D: -
size: few
DNA: TGTGCCAGTAGTATCCCCCCAGTGTTCACGGGGCTTCCGAACACTGAAGCTTTCTTT
CDR3: CASSIPPVFTGLPNTEAFF

J: TRBJ2-1
V: TRBV10-1
D: -
size: -
DNA: TGCGCCAGCAGTGAGCAACTAGGAACGAGTTACAATGAGCAGTTCTTC
CDR3: CASSEQLGTSYNEQFF

J: TRBJ1-1
V: TRBV29-1
D: -
size: medium-sized
DNA: TGCAGCGCGGGGTACATTGAAGCTTTCTTT
CDR3: CSAGYIEAFF

J: TRBJ2-3
V: TRBV6-5
D: TRBD1
size: -
DNA: TGTGCCAGCAGCGCCTCAGGGGGCGGGGATACGCAGTATTTT
CDR3: CASSASGGGDTQYF

J: TRBJ1-3
V: TRBV19
D: -
size: -
DNA: TGTGCCAGTAGCCTTACAGGGAACTCTGGAAACACCATATATTTT
CDR3: CASSLTGNSGNTIYF

J: TRBJ2-7
V: TRBV29-1
D: -
size: -
DNA: TGCAGCGTTGGAAGACAGAGCCTTAACTACGAGCAGTACTTC
CDR3: CSVGRQSLNYEQYF

J: TRBJ2-7
V: TRBV5-6
D: TRBD2
size: -
DNA: TGTGCCAGCAGCTTGGATCGAGCGGGACCCTACGAGCAGTACTTC
CDR3: CASSLDRAGPYEQYF

J: TRBJ2-5
V: TRBV7-9
D: TRBD2
size: -
DNA: TGTGCCAGCAGCATAGGGACTAGCGGGAGTGCTGGCGGAGAGACCCAGTACTTC
CDR3: CASSIGTSGSAGGETQYF

J: TRBJ2-7
V: TRBV6-1
D: TRBD2
size: -
DNA: TGTGCCAGCAGTGGAAGGACTAGCGGTGCCTACGAGCAGTACTTC
CDR3: CASSGRTSGAYEQYF

J: TRBJ1-2
V: TRBV5-1
D: -
size: -
DNA: TGCGCCAGCAGTCAGGACAGTAACTATGGCTACACCTTC
CDR3: CASSQDSNYGYTF

J: TRBJ1-1
V: TRBV5-1
D: -
size: -
DNA: TGCGCCAGCAGCTTTGAGGGGCCGAGTACTGAAGCTTTCTTT
CDR3: CASSFEGPSTEAFF

J: TRBJ2-1
V: TRBV5-1
D: -
size: -
DNA: TGCGCCAGCAGCTTGGACAGGGTTGAGAATGAGCAGTTCTTC
CDR3: CASSLDRVENEQFF

J: TRBJ1-3
V: TRBV6-5
D: -
size: -
DNA: TGTGCCAGCCTCCTCAGGTTGGGGACCACCATATATTTT
CDR3: CASLLRLGTTIYF

J: TRBJ1-3
V: TRBV6-6
D: TRBD1
size: -
DNA: TGTGCCAGCAGGCTTACAACAGGGGGAACTAGAAACACCATATATTTT
CDR3: CASRLTTGGTRNTIYF

J: TRBJ2-4
V: TRBV5-4
D: -
size: -
DNA: TGTGCCAGCAGCATCTCGGGCTACACGAACATTCAGTACTTC
CDR3: CASSISGYTNIQYF

J: TRBJ2-3
V: TRBV5-4
D: -
size: -
DNA: TGTGCCAGCACCTTATTGAGGGGCGGGGCCCCTAGCACAGATACGCAGTATTTT
CDR3: CASTLLRGGAPSTDTQYF

J: TRBJ2-7
V: TRBV4-3
D: TRBD2
size: -
DNA: TGCGCCAGCAGCCAACTAGCGGGAGGCTCCGAGCAGTACTTC
CDR3: CASSQLAGGSEQYF

J: TRBJ2-1
V: TRBV7-3
D: TRBD1
size: -
DNA: TGTGCCAGCAGCTTAAGGGGACAGGGGTCCAATGAGCAGTTCTTC
CDR3: CASSLRGQGSNEQFF

J: TRBJ2-2
V: TRBV30
D: -
size: once
DNA: TGTGCCTGGAGTGTAACAGGGACTTCCACCGGGGAGCTGTTTTTT
CDR3: CAWSVTGTSTGELFF

J: TRBJ1-1
V: TRBV10-1
D: -
size: -
DNA: TGCGCCAGCAGGGACTCAATGAACACTGAAGCTTTCTTT
CDR3: CASRDSMNTEAFF

J: TRBJ2-7
V: TRBV7-2
D: TRBD1
size: -
DNA: TGTGCCAGCAGCTTATCGGGACAGGGGACGTACGAGCAGTACTTC
CDR3: CASSLSGQGTYEQYF

J: TRBJ1-2
V: TRBV11-2
D: -
size: once
DNA: TGTGCCAGCAGCGTCGACAGCCGATCTGGCTACACCTTC
CDR3: CASSVDSRSGYTF

J: TRBJ1-5
V: TRBV10-1
D: -
size: few
DNA: TGCGCCAGCACCCAGGGTTATCAGCCCCAGCATTTT
CDR3: CASTQGYQPQHF

J: TRBJ2-5
V: TRBV28
D: -
size: once
DNA: TGTGCCAGCAGTTTCAGCCAGCGGAGACAAGAGACCCAGTACTTC
CDR3: CASSFSQRRQETQYF

J: TRBJ2-7
V: TRBV7-6
D: TRBD2
size: -
DNA: TGTGCCAGCAGCTTAGATGGGACTACCTCCTACGAGCAGTACTTC
CDR3: CASSLDGTTSYEQYF

J: TRBJ2-7
V: TRBV29-1
D: -
size: few
DNA: TGCAGCGTTGAAGAATCAGGGCGCGAGCAGTACTTC
CDR3: CSVEESGREQYF

J: TRBJ1-4
V: TRBV27
D: TRBD1
size: -
DNA: TGTGCCAGCAGTTTACTGGGACAGGGGGACGAAAAACTGTTTTTT
CDR3: CASSLLGQGDEKLFF

J: TRBJ1-1
V: TRBV7-2
D: -
size: -
DNA: TGTGCCAGCAGCCAGCAGGGAGCTGGGACTGAAGCTTTCTTT
CDR3: CASSQQGAGTEAFF

J: TRBJ2-2
V: TRBV5-5
D: -
size: -
DNA: TGTGCCAGCAGCTCAGGGGCGGCCACCGGGGAGCTGTTTTTT
CDR3: CASSSGAATGELFF

J: TRBJ2-3
V: TRBV19
D: -
size: -
DNA: TGTGCCAGCCGCTTACGAGATACGCAGTATTTT
CDR3: CASRLRDTQYF

J: TRBJ2-3
V: TRBV5-1
D: TRBD2
size: -
DNA: TGCGCCAGCAGCTGGGCGGGGGGTGCCACAGATACGCAGTATTTT
CDR3: CASSWAGGATDTQYF

J: TRBJ2-5
V: TRBV5-1
D: -
size: once
DNA: TGCGCCAGCAGCTTGGCCGGCGAGACCCAGTACTTC
CDR3: CASSLAGETQYF

J: TRBJ1-3
V: TRBV6-1
D: -
size: -
DNA: TGTGCCAGCAACCTCGGGGGCAACTCTGGAAACACCATATATTTT
CDR3: CASNLGGNSGNTIYF